This record concerns one T cell receptor beta chain sequence. The CDR3 extends over 16 amino acids. Germline assignment: CDR1 MDHEN and CDR2 SYDVKM. Trimming cost V 7 bases and J 4 bases; bases outside gene matches: 14. This sample stems from a study of cytomegalovirus exposure and HLA in healthy donors. It was with 60 Vbeta and 13 Jbeta primers that the PCR ran. Profiled with immunoSEQ multiplex PCR; TCRdb holds only in-frame clones, not every one. The sample has just under 80,000 clones; around three quarters are singletons. Sequenced sample: PBMCs. This chain connects TRBV28 to TRBJ2-3; 7 positions match TRBD2. This clonotype was sampled from a man aged 40-50 years in good health and CMV-seronegative. The DNA for the CDR3 is TGTGCCAGCATAAGCGGGGCGTTGACGTTCGCAGATACGCAGTATTTT. Amino acids: CASISGALTFADTQYF.